This T cell receptor beta chain was found in a study of control samples from healthy donors and cancer patients. Some clones are missing from TCRdb's copy, which holds only in-frame ones; the method was immunoSEQ multiplex PCR. The table counts about 190,000 clones; approximately 2.2% lies in the top ten. CDR1 LNHDA and CDR2 SQIVND come from the germline V gene (reference sequence). CDR3 length: 16 residues. The V segment lost 1 base and the J segment 0 bases; nucleotides outside the gene matches: 4. Sequencing was performed on blood. The clonotype was recovered from a woman younger than 45 in good health. J is TRBJ1-2 and V is TRBV19; 8 bases are shared with TRBD1. The DNA of the CDR3 is TGTGCCAGTAGTATAGGACAGGGGCGAACTAACTATGGCTACACCTTC. This codes for CASSIGQGRTNYGYTF.